These 19 T cell receptor beta chains came from one sample sequenced in a study of vaccination and CD4 T cells after COVID-19. The treatment is: approximately 11-day PBMC culture with coronavirus spike peptide pools or control peptides (ViraFEST assay). The antigens these receptors bind are not known. Once obtained from cultured CD4+ T cells, the DNA was sequenced using the Oncomine TCR Beta short-read assay. Each CDR3 protein gets one entry after TCRdb re-called the PCR reads with MiXCR. The repertoire holds 10,000 to 15,000 distinct CDR3 sequences, with about two thirds as singletons. The sample consisted of CD4+ T cells from blood, cultured in vitro. The receptor set was obtained from a human donor who had recovered from COVID-19.

This clonotype was detected only a few times. V is TRBV20-1 and J is TRBJ1-2, with D possibly matching TRBD1 (5 bases). The V and J ends lost 4 bases and 3 bases respectively, with 9 bases between them. CDR1 is DFQATT and CDR2 is SNEGSKA in the germline V gene (reference sequence). The CDR3 is 12 amino acids. This chain's CDR3 is CSATDSHYGYTF. The CDR3 DNA reads TGCAGTGCTACAGACAGTCACTATGGCTACACCTTC.

This clonotype has only one observation. The CDR3: CASSILGTANTGELFF. CDR3 nucleotides: TGTGCCAGTAGTATTCTAGGGACGGCGAACACCGGGGAGCTGTTTTTT. The gene calls are TRBV19 and TRBJ2-2; D could derive from TRBD1 or TRBD2 (5 bases each). V lost 3 bases, J lost 0 bases, and 11 bases lay in between. CDR1 is LNHDA and CDR2 is SQIVND in the germline V gene (reference sequence). The CDR3 has 16 amino acids.

The chain couples TRBV2 to TRBJ2-1, with TRBD2 identical over 14 bases. The assigned J gene may be wrong: the sequence end matches TRBJ2-7 better. Germline CDR1 is SNHLY and CDR2 is FYNNEI. CDR3 length equals 17 residues. The CDR3 DNA follows: TGTGCCAGCAGTGGACTAGCGGGAGGGCCTCTGACCTACGAGCAGTACTTC. Translating gives CASSGLAGGPLTYEQYF.

V gene TRBV7-5 combines with J gene TRBJ1-1; the table's D gene call, TRBD1, was not cross checked with the DNA. TRBV7-5 is a pseudogene segment. This CDR3 spans 15 amino acids. CDR3 amino acids: CISEGGNPMNTEAFF. CDR3 coding DNA: TGTATCTCTGAGGGGGGGAATCCCATGAACACTGAAGCTTTCTTT.

The chain is built from TRBV27 and TRBJ2-3, with D perhaps TRBD1 (6 bases). CDR3 size: 18 residues. The ends were cut back, 7 bases at V and 0 bases at J, with 23 bases in the middle. Germline CDR1 is MNHEY and CDR2 is SMNVEV (reference sequence). The chain's CDR3 is CASKIYGQTPSSTDTQYF. The CDR3 nucleotides read TGTGCCAGCAAAATATACGGACAGACCCCATCTAGCACAGATACGCAGTATTTT.

The chain is built from TRBV19 and TRBJ2-7, with 9 bases aligning to TRBD2. The J segment lost 1 base and the V segment lost 2 bases, leaving 6 bases of the junction unmatched. Germline values: CDR1 LNHDA, CDR2 SQIVND (reference sequence). The CDR3 has 16 amino acids. CDR3 region: CASSIPEREESYEQYF. The CDR3 bases are TGTGCCAGTAGTATACCCGAGCGGGAGGAGTCCTACGAGCAGTACTTC.

This chain links TRBV20-1 with TRBJ2-1; 10 nucleotides line up with TRBD2. The germline V gene has CDR1 DFQATT and CDR2 SNEGSKA (reference sequence). After removal of 3 bases from V and 6 bases from J, the junction contained 14 bases not matched to a gene. The CDR3 extends over 17 amino acids. CDR3 residues: CSARWLAGEGSGNEQFF. CDR3 DNA: TGCAGTGCTAGGTGGCTAGCGGGAGAGGGATCGGGCAATGAGCAGTTCTTC.

V and J are TRBV25-1 and TRBJ2-1, with TRBD2 matching over 11 bases. Unmatched junction bases numbered 10, after V lost 5 bases and J lost 7 bases. The V gene's germline CDR1 is MGHDK and CDR2 SYGVNS. This CDR3 is 16 amino acids long. DNA of the CDR3: TGTGCCAGCAGTCCCCATTTAGCGGGAGGGCCAAATGAGCAGTTCTTC. This gives the protein CASSPHLAGGPNEQFF.

The CDR3 DNA sequence: TGTGCCACCGGAGGGACTGCTGAGCAGTTCTTC. Protein: CATGGTAEQFF. The chain has TRBV15 and TRBJ2-1; possibly TRBD2 for D (6 bases). V lost 8 bases, J lost 9 bases, and 11 bases lay in between. The CDR3 runs 11 residues. The germline CDR1 and CDR2 sequences are LNHNV and YYDKDF (reference sequence).

This clonotype was seen once. V gene TRBV7-9 combines with J gene TRBJ2-3; 8 nucleotides match TRBD2. This CDR3 is built from 17 residues. Trimming removed 5 bases from V and 2 bases from J; junction bases left unmatched: 12. Germline CDR1 is SEHNR and CDR2 is FQNEAQ (reference sequence). CDR3 sequence reads: CASSPRTSWDLTDTQYF. The CDR3 nucleotides are TGTGCCAGCAGCCCCCGGACTAGCTGGGATCTCACAGATACGCAGTATTTT.

The chain is built from TRBV20-1 and TRBJ2-5, with a possible D match to TRBD2 (5 bases). The CDR3 is 14 residues long. Germline V gene data show CDR1 as DFQATT and CDR2 as SNEGSKA (reference sequence). V lost 6 bases to trimming and J lost 6 bases, with 20 bases between them. The CDR3 nucleotides are TGCAGTGCGTCTTACGGCGAGGGCGCGAAGACCCAGTACTTC. Protein sequence: CSASYGEGAKTQYF.

The rearrangement uses TRBV10-1 and TRBJ2-2; 9 nucleotides align to TRBD2. Looked up from germline, CDR1 is WNHNN and CDR2 is SYGVQD (reference sequence). This CDR3 is built from 15 residues. V shed 6 bases, J shed 2 bases, and the junction held 4 bases outside the gene matches. The CDR3 here is CASSPGLANTGELFF. The CDR3, as DNA: TGCGCCAGCAGCCCGGGACTAGCTAACACCGGGGAGCTGTTTTTT.

This clonotype was found a few times. The chain joins TRBV6-1 to TRBJ1-6; D is unresolved. CDR3 length: 15 amino acids. Germline V gene sequence: CDR1 MNHNS, CDR2 SASEGT. Trimming removed 5 bases at V and 7 bases at J, with 15 bases between. DNA of the CDR3: TGTGCCAGCAGTCGATCGCAGAGCGCGAATTCACCCCTCCACTTT. It yields the protein CASSRSQSANSPLHF.

The genes are TRBV5-8 and TRBJ2-2; no firm D call. Germline CDR1 and CDR2: SGHTS and YDEGEE. Deletions cut 4 bases from V and 7 bases from J, with 14 bases between. This CDR3 has 14 amino acids. CDR3 region: CASSHSWADGELFF. DNA for the CDR3: TGTGCCAGCAGCCATTCTTGGGCAGACGGGGAGCTGTTTTTT.

The rearrangement links TRBV20-1 to TRBJ1-6, with D perhaps TRBD1 (6 bases). The CDR3 is made up of 15 amino acids. Trimming left V 3 bases short and J 5 bases short, with 14 bases between. In germline, CDR1 is DFQATT, CDR2 SNEGSKA (reference sequence). The CDR3 loop is CSASPPGGDNSPLHF. CDR3 DNA sequence: TGCAGTGCTAGCCCCCCCGGGGGCGATAATTCACCCCTCCACTTT.

The rearrangement links TRBV20-1 to TRBJ2-3; TRBD1 matches 8 bases. CDR3 size: 16 residues. V lost 7 bases to trimming and J lost 6 bases; unmatched junction nucleotides: 18. Looked up from germline, CDR1 is DFQATT and CDR2 is SNEGSKA (reference sequence). CDR3 protein: CSGGQGLNIRSDTQYF. Written as DNA, the CDR3 is TGCAGTGGAGGACAGGGTTTAAACATAAGGTCGGATACGCAGTATTTT.

The chain has TRBV7-6 and TRBJ1-1; D not certain. The CDR3 length is 13 residues. Looked up from germline, CDR1 is SGHVS and CDR2 is FNYEAQ. The V and J ends lost 5 bases and 4 bases respectively, with 11 bases between them. The CDR3 DNA sequence: TGTGCCAGCAGCGCCATGTGGGGCACTGAAGCTTTCTTT. Its protein is CASSAMWGTEAFF.

The CDR3 spells CASSADTQSEQYF. CDR3 coding DNA: TGTGCCAGCAGCGCGGACACCCAAAGTGAGCAGTACTTC. The rearrangement links TRBV7-3 to TRBJ2-7; a possible D gene is TRBD1 (5 bases). The CDR3 runs to 13 residues. The ends were cut back, 5 bases at V and 7 bases at J, with 15 bases in the middle. In germline, CDR1 is SGHTA, CDR2 FQGTGA.

This chain connects TRBV11-3 to TRBJ2-2, with D unclear. The CDR3 is made up of 16 amino acids. The V gene's germline CDR1 is SGHNT and CDR2 YENEEA. Trimming took off 4 bases at V and 6 bases at J, with 18 bases between the two ends. The CDR3 DNA reads as TGTGCCAGCAGCTCAAGGAGCAGGAGAGGAGCCGGGGAGCTGTTTTTT. This gives the protein CASSSRSRRGAGELFF.